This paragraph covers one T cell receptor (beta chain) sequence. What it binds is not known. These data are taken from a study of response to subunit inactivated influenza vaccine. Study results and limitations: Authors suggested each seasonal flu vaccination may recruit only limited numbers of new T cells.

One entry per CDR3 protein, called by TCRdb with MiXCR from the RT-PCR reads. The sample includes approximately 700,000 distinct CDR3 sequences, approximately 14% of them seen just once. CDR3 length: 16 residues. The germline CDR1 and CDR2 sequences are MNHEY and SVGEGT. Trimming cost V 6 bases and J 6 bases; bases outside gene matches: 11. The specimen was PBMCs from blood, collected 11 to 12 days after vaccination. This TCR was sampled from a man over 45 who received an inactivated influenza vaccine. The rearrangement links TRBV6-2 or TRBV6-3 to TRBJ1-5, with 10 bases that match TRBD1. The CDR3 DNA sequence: TGTGCCAGCAGACCAATATCCGGGACAGGGGTTCAGCCCCAGCATTTT. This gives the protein CASRPISGTGVQPQHF.